Each of the 27 T cell receptor beta chains below was sequenced from the same sample in a study of T-cell memory formation after mild COVID-19. A single record per CDR3 protein comes from TCRdb applying MiXCR to the 5' RACE reads. The sample records approximately 48,000 distinct CDR3 sequences, about 7% being singletons. The specimen was PBMCs or a T cell subset sorted from them (not recorded which). These receptors were obtained from a man aged 18 to 29 who had mild COVID-19 (a few samples of this study predate the infection). Cell type and time point are not known.

The table lists this clonotype with many counts. The V gene is TRBV7-3, the J gene TRBJ2-3; D gene unclear. The CDR3 contains 13 residues. Germline CDR1 and CDR2: SGHTA and FQGTGA. Trimming took off 4 bases at V and 1 base at J, with 6 bases between the two ends. CDR3 region: CASSSRGTDTQYF. The CDR3 DNA follows: TGTGCCAGCAGCTCTAGGGGCACAGATACGCAGTATTTT.

The sample holds many counts of this clonotype. The chain is built from TRBV16 and TRBJ1-1; no clear D gene. Trimming pared 2 bases from V and 11 bases from J, leaving 15 bases between. The CDR3 length is 13 residues. Germline assignment: CDR1 KGHSY and CDR2 FQNENV. CDR3 protein: CASSQASGLGAFF. The DNA of the CDR3 is TGTGCCAGCAGCCAAGCTTCGGGGTTAGGGGCTTTCTTT.

The V and J genes are TRBV6-6 and TRBJ2-3; 7 bases map to TRBD2. Per germline, CDR1 MNHNY and CDR2 SVGAGI (reference sequence). J lost 0 bases, V lost 6 bases, and 9 bases had no gene match. CDR3 size: 16 residues. For the CDR3, the DNA is TGTGCCAGCAGCTACGAGCGGGGAAGGAGCACAGATACGCAGTATTTT. Translating it yields CASSYERGRSTDTQYF.

The table lists this clonotype with many counts. V usage is TRBV25-1 and J usage is TRBJ2-7; D uncertain. CDR1 and CDR2 (germline): MGHDK, SYGVNS. The CDR3 has 15 amino acids. V lost 2 bases and J lost 2, with 13 bases in between. CDR3 bases: TGTGCCAGCAGTGAAGCAGGCGTCCTTACCTACGAGCAGTACTTC. It encodes CASSEAGVLTYEQYF.

This sequence joins TRBV10-3 and TRBJ1-1; D is undetermined. The germline V gene encodes CDR1 ENHRY and CDR2 SYGVKD. CDR3 length: 14 amino acids. V lost 6 bases and J 6 bases, leaving 17 bases between the germline ends. The chain's CDR3 is CAISPAASGAEAFF. The CDR3 DNA sequence: TGTGCCATCAGCCCTGCGGCGTCGGGCGCTGAAGCTTTCTTT.

The chain joins TRBV4-1 to TRBJ1-2, with D perhaps matching TRBD1 (5 bases). Trimming removed 4 bases from V and 4 bases from J, with 22 bases in between. The CDR3 has 17 residues. Germline assignment: CDR1 MGHRA and CDR2 YSYEKL. CDR3 nucleotides: TGCGCCAGCAGCCCGGGGCTTCCATGGAGAGTGACCTATGGCTACACCTTC. Encoded protein: CASSPGLPWRVTYGYTF.

J is TRBJ2-1 and V is TRBV10-3; 9 nucleotides match TRBD1. V lost 3 bases and J lost 4; bases outside the gene matches: 4. The V gene's germline CDR1 is ENHRY and CDR2 SYGVKD. This CDR3 has 15 residues. The CDR3 protein is CAISERTGEYNEQFF. Here the CDR3 DNA reads TGTGCCATCAGTGAACGGACAGGGGAGTACAATGAGCAGTTCTTC.

Many counts were recorded for this clonotype. The chain recombines TRBV5-1 with TRBJ1-1, with D possibly being TRBD1 (5 bases). The ends were cut back, 0 bases at V and 3 bases at J, with 6 bases in the middle. Germline CDR1 is SGHRS and CDR2 is YFSETQ. The CDR3 is 13 amino acids. The CDR3 DNA sequence: TGCGCCAGCAGCTTGGGAGGGGACACTGAAGCTTTCTTT. Translating it yields CASSLGGDTEAFF.

This clonotype was detected only a few times. This rearrangement joins TRBV12-3 or TRBV12-4 to TRBJ1-5; D is possibly TRBD1 (5 bases). V lost 4 bases to trimming and J lost 6 bases, with 13 bases between them. This CDR3 is 14 amino acids long. In DNA, the CDR3 is TGTGCCAGCAGTTCATTGGGACGCAGTCAGCCCCAGCATTTT. Its protein is CASSSLGRSQPQHF.

The V call is TRBV14, the J call TRBJ2-5; TRBD1 aligns across 8 bases. The V gene end was trimmed by 4 bases and the J gene end by 4 bases; junction bases not matched to a gene: 5. Per the germline V gene, CDR1 is SGHDN and CDR2 is FVKESK. The CDR3 extends over 14 amino acids. The CDR3 DNA sequence: TGTGCCAGCAGCCCTCCCGGGACAGGAGAGACCCAGTACTTC. Its protein is CASSPPGTGETQYF.

The chain recombines TRBV7-9 with TRBJ1-1, with 8 bases that match TRBD1. Germline values: CDR1 SEHNR, CDR2 FQNEAQ (reference sequence). CDR3 length: 12 amino acids. Trimming cost V 7 bases and J 9 bases; bases outside gene matches: 7. CDR3 coding DNA: TGTGCCAGCACGGACAGGGCCCCACAAGCTTTCTTT. Its translation is CASTDRAPQAFF.

This clonotype was detected a few times. This rearrangement joins TRBV30 to TRBJ1-1; TRBD1 matches 9 bases. The CDR3 is 12 residues long. V lost 7 bases, J lost 11 bases, and 11 bases stayed unmatched. The germline gives CDR1 GTSNPN, CDR2 SVGIG (reference sequence). In DNA form, the CDR3 reads TGTGCCTTCTCAGGACAGGGGACATGGGCTTTCTTT. It specifies CAFSGQGTWAFF.

There are a few counts of this clonotype. The chain carries TRBV6-2 or TRBV6-3 and TRBJ2-7, with D perhaps matching TRBD2 (5 bases). Trimming left V 2 bases short and J 1 base short, with 15 bases between. The CDR3 extends over 16 amino acids. From germline, CDR1 is MNHEY and CDR2 SVGEGT. The CDR3 sequence is CASSYRRHAGSYEQYF. CDR3 bases: TGTGCCAGCAGTTACCGCCGACACGCGGGTTCCTACGAGCAGTACTTC.

The chain links TRBV24-1 to TRBJ2-3, with 8 positions matching TRBD2. Germline V gene data show CDR1 as KGHDR and CDR2 as SFDVKD. V was pared by 3 bases and J by 3 bases, with 4 bases of the junction left unmatched. The CDR3 is 15 residues long. This CDR3 is CATSDPGLETDTQYF. CDR3 coding DNA: TGTGCCACCAGTGATCCGGGACTAGAAACAGATACGCAGTATTTT.

This clonotype was seen more than once but under ten times. The chain employs TRBV6-5 and TRBJ1-6; TRBD1 is a possible D gene (5 bases). The CDR3 spans 15 residues. CDR1 and CDR2 from the germline V gene are MNHEY and SVGAGI. Trimming took off 0 bases at V and 6 bases at J, with 9 bases between the two ends. The CDR3, as DNA: TGTGCCAGCAGTTACTCGGGGACGGGTAATTCACCCCTCCACTTT. Translating gives CASSYSGTGNSPLHF.

This clonotype turned up a few times. V is TRBV7-9 and J is TRBJ2-3, with D possibly matching TRBD1 (5 bases). CDR1 and CDR2 from the germline V gene are SEHNR and FQNEAQ (reference sequence). Trimming took off 1 base at V and 4 bases at J, with 9 bases between the two ends. The CDR3 loop spans 14 amino acids. In DNA form, the CDR3 reads TGTGCCAGCAGCTTAGGCAGGGCCCCAGATACGCAGTATTTT. Protein product: CASSLGRAPDTQYF.

There are many counts of this clonotype. The CDR3 is CSARGVGKNIQYF. The DNA for the CDR3 is TGCAGTGCTCGGGGGGTTGGCAAAAACATTCAGTACTTC. The chain links TRBV20-1 to TRBJ2-4; 7 bases match TRBD2. V shed 5 bases and J 3 bases; nucleotides not matched to a gene: 4. The germline gives CDR1 DFQATT, CDR2 SNEGSKA (reference sequence). The CDR3 is made up of 13 amino acids.

Many counts were recorded for this clonotype. J is TRBJ2-3 and V is TRBV7-2; 11 bases align to TRBD2. The CDR3 extends over 15 amino acids. Germline V gene lookup returns CDR1 SGHTA and CDR2 FQGNSA. With 6 bases clipped from V and 4 bases from J, the junction kept 6 bases outside the gene matches. The CDR3 loop reads CASRNSGGAPDTQYF. CDR3 DNA: TGTGCCAGCAGAAATAGCGGGGGGGCCCCAGATACGCAGTATTTT.

In its sample, this clonotype was seen many times. The rearrangement joins TRBV6-6 to TRBJ2-3, with D hard to call. Trimming took 5 bases from V and 2 from J, leaving 5 bases between them. The CDR3 loop spans 12 amino acids. In germline, CDR1 is MNHNY, CDR2 SVGAGI (reference sequence). CDR3: CASSPTTDTQYF. As DNA, the CDR3 is TGTGCCAGCAGTCCGACCACAGATACGCAGTATTTT.

The chain has TRBV12-3 or TRBV12-4 and TRBJ1-4, with 8 positions matching TRBD1. The CDR3 sequence is 13 residues long. With 3 bases clipped from V and 8 bases from J, the junction kept 2 bases outside the gene matches. The CDR3 sequence is CASSFRGQEKLFF. Here the CDR3 DNA reads TGTGCCAGCAGTTTCAGGGGGCAGGAAAAACTGTTTTTT.

This clonotype was counted between two and nine times. V usage is TRBV6-2 or TRBV6-3 and J usage is TRBJ1-5, with TRBD1 matching 7 bases. The CDR3 contains 13 residues. CDR1 is MNHEY, CDR2 SVGEGT, per germline. After removal of 7 bases from V and 5 bases from J, the junction contained 5 bases not matched to a gene. In nucleotides, the CDR3 is TGTGCCAGCAAAAGGGGGCAAGATCAGCCCCAGCATTTT. This gives the protein CASKRGQDQPQHF.

This clonotype was observed many times. The chain carries TRBV7-2 and TRBJ2-5, with a possible D match to TRBD1 (5 bases). The CDR3 extends over 16 amino acids. The V end lost 5 bases, the J end lost 0 bases, and 16 bases lay between the germline ends. The germline CDR1 and CDR2 sequences are SGHTA and FQGNSA. The DNA for the CDR3 is TGTGCCAGCAGCCAATCAGGGTTTAGGGACCAAGAGACCCAGTACTTC. It encodes CASSQSGFRDQETQYF.

This clonotype has a handful of counts. The V and J genes are TRBV6-5 and TRBJ2-5, with TRBD2 as a possible D gene (6 bases). CDR1 and CDR2 from the germline V gene are MNHEY and SVGAGI. The CDR3 has 15 amino acids. V dropped 5 bases and J dropped 5 bases, with 18 bases sitting between them. CDR3 protein: CASSRIGTPRETQYF. The CDR3 nucleotides are TGTGCCAGCAGTCGGATTGGGACTCCCAGGGAGACCCAGTACTTC.

This sequence joins TRBV11-1 and TRBJ2-1, with D maybe TRBD1 (6 bases). The CDR3 has 13 residues. V was pared by 1 base and J by 5 bases, with 6 bases between. The germline gives CDR1 SGHAT, CDR2 FQDESV (reference sequence). In DNA, the CDR3 is TGTGCCAGCAGCTTAGACAGGGACAATGAGCAGTTCTTC. As protein: CASSLDRDNEQFF. The whole variable domain, filled in from reference TRBV11-1 and TRBJ2-1, reads EAEVAQSPRYKITEKSQAVAFWCDPISGHATLYWYRQILGQGPELLVQFQDESVVDDSQLPKDRFSAERLKGVDSTLKIQPAELGDSAMYLCASSLDRDNEQFFGPGTRLTVL.

This clonotype was seen ten or more times. The V gene is TRBV11-2, the J gene TRBJ2-3, with D perhaps matching TRBD2 (5 bases). Germline loops: CDR1 SGHAT, CDR2 FQNNGV. The V gene lost 4 bases and the J gene lost 8 bases, with 16 bases spanning the gap. This CDR3 comprises 14 residues. The CDR3 DNA is TGTGCCAGCAGCTCACCCCGCGGCCGGGGTACGCAGTATTTT. It codes for CASSSPRGRGTQYF. The full variable domain, in which reference TRBV11-2 and TRBJ2-3 provide the parts outside the CDR3, is EAGVAQSPRYKIIEKRQSVAFWCNPISGHATLYWYQQILGQGPKLLIQFQNNGVVDDSQLPKDRFSAERLKGVDSTLKIQPAKLEDSAVYLCASSSPRGRGTQYFGPGTRLTVL.

V usage is TRBV18 and J usage is TRBJ2-3, with D perhaps TRBD1 (5 bases). Trimming shortened V by 5 bases and J by 4 bases, and 13 bases separated the two germline ends. Germline CDR1 and CDR2: KGHSH and LQKENI. There are 14 residues in the CDR3. Written as DNA, the CDR3 is TGTGCCAGCTCAACCCCAGGGATCCCAGATACGCAGTATTTT. Protein sequence: CASSTPGIPDTQYF.

There are a few counts of this clonotype. This rearrangement joins TRBV9 to TRBJ1-1, with a possible D match to TRBD1 (5 bases). Germline CDR1 SGDLS, CDR2 YYNGEE. The CDR3 covers 15 residues. V lost 3 bases and J lost 3, with 15 bases in between. CDR3 in DNA: TGTGCCAGCAGCGCCTCCGAGGGGACCTACACTGAAGCTTTCTTT. Translated, it gives CASSASEGTYTEAFF. The variable domain in full, with the rest retrieved from reference TRBV9 and TRBJ1-1, is DSGVTQTPKHLITATGQRVTLRCSPRSGDLSVYWYQQSLDQGLQFLIQYYNGEERAKGNILERFSAQQFPDLHSELNLSSLELGDSALYFCASSASEGTYTEAFFGQGTRLTVV.